The 12 T cell receptor beta chains below come from one sample, sequenced in a study of CD8 T cells in Susac syndrome. An input of roughly 0.5 to 1 ug of RNA was subjected to reverse transcription using random hexamers. TCRdb processed the immunoSEQ multiplex PCR reads anew with MiXCR; each CDR3 protein has one entry. Of 150,000 to 200,000 distinct CDR3 sequences listed, 93% were seen once; the top ten hold about 0.14%. Specimen: CD4+ T cells from PBMCs. The receptors here all came from a human donor in good health.

This sequence joins TRBV19 and TRBJ1-5; D is uncertain. Deletions cut 8 bases from V and 5 bases from J, with 13 bases between. The germline gives CDR1 LNHDA, CDR2 SQIVND (reference sequence). This CDR3 has 13 amino acids. For the CDR3, the DNA is TGTGCCAGTCAGTGGGGATACGATCAGCCCCAGCATTTT. Its protein product is CASQWGYDQPQHF.

V usage is TRBV5-6 and J usage is TRBJ2-5; tentative D call: TRBD2 (6 bases). This CDR3 is built from 15 residues. V shed 3 bases and J shed 3 bases, with 15 bases lying between them. CDR1 is SGHDT and CDR2 is YYEEEE in the germline V gene. CDR3 nucleotides: TGTGCCAGCAGCTATCTTAGTGCGGGGAAAGAGACCCAGTACTTC. Protein sequence: CASSYLSAGKETQYF.

The rearrangement links TRBV12-3 or TRBV12-4 to TRBJ1-5; weak D call: TRBD1 (5 bases). Trimming left V 3 bases short and J 1 base short, with 7 bases between. The CDR3 is made up of 14 amino acids. CDR3 sequence (DNA): TGTGCCAGCAGTTTGGGGCTGAGCAATCAGCCCCAGCATTTT. Protein product: CASSLGLSNQPQHF.

This sequence joins TRBV4-2 and TRBJ2-4; TRBD1 aligns across 7 bases. The germline V gene encodes CDR1 LGHNA and CDR2 YNFKEQ. V trimming: 3 bases; J trimming: 5 bases; junction bases outside the gene matches: 7. The length of the CDR3 is 15 residues. The CDR3 protein is CASSQKGTGENIQYF. The DNA for the CDR3 is TGTGCCAGCAGCCAGAAGGGAACAGGGGAAAACATTCAGTACTTC.

The chain uses TRBV20-1 and TRBJ2-5; no clear D. V shed 4 bases and J shed 2 bases, with 11 bases lying between them. Germline loops: CDR1 DFQATT, CDR2 SNEGSKA (reference sequence). CDR3 length: 13 residues. The CDR3 loop reads CSAKLPGQETQYF. DNA for the CDR3: TGCAGTGCTAAGTTACCCGGGCAAGAGACCCAGTACTTC.

This clonotype showed up just once. The V gene is TRBV3-1, the J gene TRBJ1-2, with D possibly TRBD1 on 6 matching bases. The germline V gene encodes CDR1 LGHDT and CDR2 YNNKEL (reference sequence). V lost 2 bases to trimming and J lost 7 bases, with 20 bases between them. This CDR3 region has 16 residues. This CDR3 is CASSQNGAGVGSGYTF. CDR3 nucleotides: TGTGCCAGCAGCCAAAACGGGGCAGGGGTAGGGAGTGGCTACACCTTC.

The rearrangement joins TRBV20-1 to TRBJ2-2; TRBD1 matches at 9 bases. In germline, CDR1 is DFQATT, CDR2 SNEGSKA (reference sequence). The CDR3 is 15 amino acids. The V segment lost 3 bases and the J segment 3 bases; nucleotides outside the gene matches: 5. CDR3 loop: CSARRTGEYTGELFF. The CDR3 bases are TGCAGTGCTAGGCGGACAGGGGAGTACACCGGGGAGCTGTTTTTT.

The CDR3: CASSPGGAWGNEQFF. CDR3 nucleotides: TGTGCCAGCAGCCCCGGGGGCGCTTGGGGGAATGAGCAGTTCTTC. The chain couples TRBV7-9 to TRBJ2-1, with D possibly being TRBD1 or TRBD2 (6 bases each). The ends were cut back, 5 bases at V and 7 bases at J, with 18 bases in the middle. This CDR3 is 15 amino acids long. Per the germline V gene, CDR1 is SEHNR and CDR2 is FQNEAQ (reference sequence).

The V gene is TRBV2, the J gene TRBJ2-3, with 8 bases lining up with TRBD1. Per germline, CDR1 SNHLY and CDR2 FYNNEI. Losses at the gene ends were 2 bases for V and 1 base for J; bases not matched to a gene: 2. The CDR3 has 15 amino acids. The CDR3 loop is CASSEYRGGTDTQYF. In DNA form, the CDR3 reads TGTGCCAGCAGTGAATACAGGGGGGGCACAGATACGCAGTATTTT.

The genes are TRBV3-1 and TRBJ2-7, with D maybe TRBD2 (6 bases). Trimming pared 6 bases from V and 1 base from J, leaving 10 bases between. Germline loops: CDR1 LGHDT, CDR2 YNNKEL (reference sequence). CDR3 length equals 13 residues. This chain's CDR3 is CASRSSGSYEQYF. CDR3 in DNA: TGTGCCAGCAGAAGTAGCGGTTCCTACGAGCAGTACTTC.

The CDR3 bases are TGTGCCAGCTCACCCCTGTCCTTGGAGGGGGACCAGCCCCAGCATTTT. Residues: CASSPLSLEGDQPQHF. The chain employs TRBV18 and TRBJ1-5; possibly TRBD1 for D (6 bases). Trimming pared 3 bases from V and 7 bases from J, leaving 19 bases between. CDR1 and CDR2 from the germline V gene are KGHSH and LQKENI. CDR3 size: 16 residues.

V gene TRBV19 combines with J gene TRBJ1-1, with D possibly TRBD1 on 5 matching bases. V lost 0 bases to trimming and J lost 0 bases, with 8 bases between them. This CDR3 has 15 residues. Germline values: CDR1 LNHDA, CDR2 SQIVND (reference sequence). The CDR3 bases are TGTGCCAGTAGTATAGAACCAGGGCTGAACACTGAAGCTTTCTTT. Its protein product is CASSIEPGLNTEAFF.